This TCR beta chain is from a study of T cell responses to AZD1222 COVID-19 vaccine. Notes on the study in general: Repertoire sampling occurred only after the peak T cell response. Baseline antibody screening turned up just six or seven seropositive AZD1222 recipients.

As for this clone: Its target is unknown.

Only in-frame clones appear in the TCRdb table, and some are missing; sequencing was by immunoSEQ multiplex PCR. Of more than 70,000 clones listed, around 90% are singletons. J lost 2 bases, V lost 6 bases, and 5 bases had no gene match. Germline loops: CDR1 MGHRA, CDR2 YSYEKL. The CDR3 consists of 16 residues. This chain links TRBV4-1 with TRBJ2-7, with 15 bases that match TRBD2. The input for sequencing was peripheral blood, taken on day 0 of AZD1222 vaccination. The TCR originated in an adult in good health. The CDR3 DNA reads TGCGCCAGCAGAGGACTAGCGGGGGGGAGGGCCTACGAGCAGTACTTC. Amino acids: CASRGLAGGRAYEQYF.